This T cell receptor beta chain was sequenced during a study of cytomegalovirus exposure and HLA in healthy donors. Study background: Genotyping of 400 or so donors showed that 80% to 85% belonged to the Caucasian-associated ancestry cluster.

With respect to this clone: Its antigen is as yet unknown.

General study points: In a later analysis, productive TCRs from donors in an Asian-associated ancestry cluster reportedly carried fewer N-insertions than the cohort mean. The study flagged roughly 160 TCR beta chains as cytomegalovirus-associated.

Germline V lookup: CDR1 SGHRS, CDR2 YFSETQ. The CDR3 consists of 13 residues. V was cut by 0 bases and J by 5 bases, with 8 bases left in between. Use of 60 Vbeta and 13 Jbeta primers characterized the PCR. Methods used by the authors: The authors later counted roughly 77 million unique TCR beta chains, approximately 12 million of them shared. Sequencing was performed with immunoSEQ multiplex PCR; in TCRdb, only in-frame clones are kept and a portion is missing. V, J and clone size were drawn from that table, and D and trimming were deduced from the DNA. The sample lists 150,000 to 200,000 clones, roughly 80% occurring once.

The TCR comes from a man in his forties or fifties in good health and CMV-seropositive. The material sequenced was PBMCs. The chain recombines TRBV5-1 with TRBJ1-1; D gene unclear. The chain's CDR3 is CASSLAAATEAFF. CDR3 DNA: TGCGCCAGCAGCTTGGCGGCAGCGACTGAAGCTTTCTTT.